The T cell receptor (beta chain) under discussion was sequenced for a study of blood T cells in healthy people across ages. Background on the study: Capturing about one barcoded beta molecule per two T cells was achieved by template switching.

The CDR3 loop spans 13 amino acids. Germline V gives CDR1 DFQATT, CDR2 SNEGSKA (reference sequence). After removal of 7 bases from V and 1 base from J, the junction contained 1 base not matched to a gene. Study-wide points: It was the long-lived donors that had more naive CD4+ cells and higher diversity than aged donors.

This clonotype appeared a few times. Its antigen is as yet unknown. A second PCR of 7 to 11 cycles used a sample-barcoded 5' primer and a J-beta primer mix. MiXCR, applied by TCRdb to the 5' RACE reads, yields one record per CDR3 protein. The table lists approximately 880,000 distinct CDR3 sequences, about 48% of them singletons, with roughly 13% in the top ten. Sequenced sample: blood. The V call is TRBV20-1, the J call TRBJ2-1; 10 nucleotides agree with TRBD1. This TCR was sampled from a man aged 25 to 40 in good health. CDR3 nucleotides: TGCAGTGGGGACAGGGGATCCTACAATGAGCAGTTCTTC. This translates into CSGDRGSYNEQFF.